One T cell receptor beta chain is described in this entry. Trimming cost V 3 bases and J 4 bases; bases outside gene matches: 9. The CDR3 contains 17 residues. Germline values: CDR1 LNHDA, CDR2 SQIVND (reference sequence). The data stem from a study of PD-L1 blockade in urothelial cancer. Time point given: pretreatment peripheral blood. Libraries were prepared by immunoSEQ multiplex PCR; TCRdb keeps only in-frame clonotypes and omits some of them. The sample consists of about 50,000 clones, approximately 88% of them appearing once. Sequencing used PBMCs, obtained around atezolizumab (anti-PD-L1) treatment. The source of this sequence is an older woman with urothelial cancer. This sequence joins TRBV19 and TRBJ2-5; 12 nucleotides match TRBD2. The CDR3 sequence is CASSIRLAGGAGETQYF. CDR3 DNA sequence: TGTGCCAGTAGTATTCGCCTAGCGGGGGGGGCTGGAGAGACCCAGTACTTC.